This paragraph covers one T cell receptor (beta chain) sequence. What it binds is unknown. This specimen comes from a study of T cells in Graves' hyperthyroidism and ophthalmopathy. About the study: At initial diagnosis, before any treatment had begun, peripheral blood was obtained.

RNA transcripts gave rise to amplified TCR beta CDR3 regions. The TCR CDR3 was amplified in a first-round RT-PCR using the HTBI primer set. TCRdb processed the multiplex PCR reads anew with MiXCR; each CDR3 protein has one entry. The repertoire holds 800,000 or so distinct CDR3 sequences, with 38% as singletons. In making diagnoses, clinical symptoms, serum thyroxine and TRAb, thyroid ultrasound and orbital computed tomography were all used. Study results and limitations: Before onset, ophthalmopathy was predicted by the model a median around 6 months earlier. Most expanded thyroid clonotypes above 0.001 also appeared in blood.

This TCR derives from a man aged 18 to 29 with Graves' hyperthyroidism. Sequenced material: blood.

The CDR3 sequence is CASSPSNGALWYF. For the CDR3, the DNA is TGTGCCAGCAGCCCGTCGAACGGCGCCTTATGGTACTTC. This chain uses TRBV7-2 with TRBJ2-5; the D is unclear. The V gene's germline CDR1 is SGHTA and CDR2 FQGNSA. V lost 5 bases, J lost 13 bases, and 20 bases lay in between. The CDR3 sequence is 13 residues long. Full variable domain (missing parts from reference TRBV7-2 and TRBJ2-5): GAGVSQSPSNKVTEKGKDVELRCDPISGHTALYWYRQSLGQGLEFLIYFQGNSAPDKSGLPSDRFSAERTGGSVSTLTIQRTQQEDSAVYLCASSPSNGALWYFGPGTRLLVL.